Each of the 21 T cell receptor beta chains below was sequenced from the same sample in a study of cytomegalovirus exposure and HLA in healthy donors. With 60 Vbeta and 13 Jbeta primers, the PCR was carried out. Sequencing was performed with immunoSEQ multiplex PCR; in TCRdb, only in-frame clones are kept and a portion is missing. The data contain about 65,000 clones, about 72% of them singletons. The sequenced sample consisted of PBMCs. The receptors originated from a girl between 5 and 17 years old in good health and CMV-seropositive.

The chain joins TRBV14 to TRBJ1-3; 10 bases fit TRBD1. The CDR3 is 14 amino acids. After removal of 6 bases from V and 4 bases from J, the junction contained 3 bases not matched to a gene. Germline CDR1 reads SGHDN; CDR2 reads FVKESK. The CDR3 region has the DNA TGTGCCAGCAGGCGGACAGGGGGAGGAAACACCATATATTTT. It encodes CASRRTGGGNTIYF.

CDR3 amino acids: CAWSAGTKNTGELFF. CDR3 in DNA: TGTGCCTGGAGTGCCGGGACTAAGAACACCGGGGAGCTGTTTTTT. The rearrangement uses TRBV30 and TRBJ2-2, with 7 nucleotides matching TRBD2. The J segment lost 1 base and the V segment lost 1 base, leaving 3 bases of the junction unmatched. CDR1 and CDR2 from the germline V gene are GTSNPN and SVGIG (reference sequence). The CDR3 length is 15 residues. The full variable domain, in which reference TRBV30 and TRBJ2-2 provide the parts outside the CDR3, is SQTIHQWPATLVQPVGSPLSLECTVEGTSNPNLYWYRQAAGRGLQLLFYSVGIGQISSEVPQNLSASRPQDRQFILSSKKLLLSDSGFYLCAWSAGTKNTGELFFGEGSRLTVL.

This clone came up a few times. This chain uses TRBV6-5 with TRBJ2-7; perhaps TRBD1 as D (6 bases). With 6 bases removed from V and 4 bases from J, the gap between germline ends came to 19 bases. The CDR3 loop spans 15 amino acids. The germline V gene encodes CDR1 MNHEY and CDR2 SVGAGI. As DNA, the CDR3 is TGTGCCAGCAGAGACCAGGGGCGGGCGAAATACGAGCAGTACTTC. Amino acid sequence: CASRDQGRAKYEQYF.

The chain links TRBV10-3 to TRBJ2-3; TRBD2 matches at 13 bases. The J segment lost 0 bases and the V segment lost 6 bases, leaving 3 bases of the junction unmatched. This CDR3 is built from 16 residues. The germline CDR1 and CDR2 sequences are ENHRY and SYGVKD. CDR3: CAIRTSGRTSTDTQYF. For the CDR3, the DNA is TGTGCCATCAGGACTAGCGGGAGGACTAGCACAGATACGCAGTATTTT.

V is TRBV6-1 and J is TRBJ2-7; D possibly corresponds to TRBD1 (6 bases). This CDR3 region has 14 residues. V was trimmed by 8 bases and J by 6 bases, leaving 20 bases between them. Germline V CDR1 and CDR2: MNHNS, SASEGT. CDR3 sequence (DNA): TGTGCCAGCGGGGACCGGTTCTGGGGGCGCGAGCAGTACTTC. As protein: CASGDRFWGREQYF.

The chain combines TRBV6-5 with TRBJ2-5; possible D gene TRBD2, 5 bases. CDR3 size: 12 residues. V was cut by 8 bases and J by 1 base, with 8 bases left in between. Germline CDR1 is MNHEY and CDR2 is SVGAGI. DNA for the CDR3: TGTGCCAGCGGTCTAGCCCAAGAGACCCAGTACTTC. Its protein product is CASGLAQETQYF.

The CDR3 DNA follows: TGTGCCAGCAGCTGGGTTCTGGGGGGTGACGGCTACACCTTC. Translation: CASSWVLGGDGYTF. The chain joins TRBV7-2 to TRBJ1-2; maybe TRBD1 (5 bases). The germline V gene encodes CDR1 SGHTA and CDR2 FQGNSA. Trimming took 4 bases from V and 8 from J, leaving 17 bases between them. CDR3 length equals 14 residues.

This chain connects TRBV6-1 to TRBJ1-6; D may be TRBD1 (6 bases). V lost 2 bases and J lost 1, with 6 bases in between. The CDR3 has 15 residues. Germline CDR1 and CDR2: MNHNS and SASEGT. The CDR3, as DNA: TGTGCCAGCAGTGAAAGGGGGTCCTATAATTCACCCCTCCACTTT. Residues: CASSERGSYNSPLHF.

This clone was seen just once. This chain's CDR3 is CASRWAGDTGELFF. The CDR3 DNA sequence: TGTGCCAGCCGCTGGGCGGGGGACACCGGGGAGCTGTTTTTT. The gene calls are TRBV27 and TRBJ2-2; TRBD2 matches at 7 bases. The CDR3 runs to 14 residues. Germline V gene lookup returns CDR1 MNHEY and CDR2 SMNVEV (reference sequence). Trimming took 8 bases from V and 3 from J; bases not matched to a gene: 6.

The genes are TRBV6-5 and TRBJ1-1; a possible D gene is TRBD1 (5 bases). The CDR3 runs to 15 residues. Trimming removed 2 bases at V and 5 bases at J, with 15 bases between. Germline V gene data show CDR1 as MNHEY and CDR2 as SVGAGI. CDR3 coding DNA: TGTGCCAGCAGTTACCCGACGGGGGGTGGAACTGAAGCTTTCTTT. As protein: CASSYPTGGGTEAFF.

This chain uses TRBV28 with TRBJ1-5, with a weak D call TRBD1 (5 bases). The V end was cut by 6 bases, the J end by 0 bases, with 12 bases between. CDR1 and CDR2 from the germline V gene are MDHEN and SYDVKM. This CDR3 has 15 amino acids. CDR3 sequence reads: CASSPPGGSNQPQHF. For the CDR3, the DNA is TGTGCCAGCAGCCCCCCGGGGGGTAGCAATCAGCCCCAGCATTTT.

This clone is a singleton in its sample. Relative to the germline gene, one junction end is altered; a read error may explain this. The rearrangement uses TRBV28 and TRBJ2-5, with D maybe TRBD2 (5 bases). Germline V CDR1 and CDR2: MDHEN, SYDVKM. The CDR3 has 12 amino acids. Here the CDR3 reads CPCDGSRETQYF. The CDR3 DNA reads TGCCCCTGCGATGGGAGTCGAGAGACCCAGTACTTC.

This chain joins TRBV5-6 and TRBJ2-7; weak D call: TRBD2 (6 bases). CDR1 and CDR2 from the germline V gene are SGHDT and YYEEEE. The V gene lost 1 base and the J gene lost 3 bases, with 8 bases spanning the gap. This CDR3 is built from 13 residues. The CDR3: CASSLLADYEQYF. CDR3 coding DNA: TGTGCCAGCAGCTTGTTAGCGGACTACGAGCAGTACTTC.

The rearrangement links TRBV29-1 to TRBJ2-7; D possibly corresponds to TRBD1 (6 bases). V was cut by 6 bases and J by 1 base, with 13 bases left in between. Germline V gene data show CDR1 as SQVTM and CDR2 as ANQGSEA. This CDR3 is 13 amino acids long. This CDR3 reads CSVRGFQSYEQYF. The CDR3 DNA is TGCAGCGTGAGGGGGTTCCAGTCCTACGAGCAGTACTTC.

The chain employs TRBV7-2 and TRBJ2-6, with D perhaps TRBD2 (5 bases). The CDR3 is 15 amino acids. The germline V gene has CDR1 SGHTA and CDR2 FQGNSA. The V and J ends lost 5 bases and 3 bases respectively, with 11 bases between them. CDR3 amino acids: CASSPIGSGANVLTF. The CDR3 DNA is TGTGCCAGCAGCCCGATAGGGAGTGGGGCCAACGTCCTGACTTTC.

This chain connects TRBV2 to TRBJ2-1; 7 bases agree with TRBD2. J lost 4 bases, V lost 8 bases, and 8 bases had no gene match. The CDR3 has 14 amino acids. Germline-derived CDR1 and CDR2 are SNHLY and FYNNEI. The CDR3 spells CASRGEGWYNEQFF. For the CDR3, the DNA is TGTGCCAGCCGCGGGGAGGGGTGGTACAATGAGCAGTTCTTC.

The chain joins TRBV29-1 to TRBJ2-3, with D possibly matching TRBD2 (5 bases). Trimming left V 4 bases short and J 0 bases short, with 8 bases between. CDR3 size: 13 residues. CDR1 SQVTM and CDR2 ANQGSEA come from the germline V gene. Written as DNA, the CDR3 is TGCAGCGTTGTGAGGGAAAGCACAGATACGCAGTATTTT. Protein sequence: CSVVRESTDTQYF.

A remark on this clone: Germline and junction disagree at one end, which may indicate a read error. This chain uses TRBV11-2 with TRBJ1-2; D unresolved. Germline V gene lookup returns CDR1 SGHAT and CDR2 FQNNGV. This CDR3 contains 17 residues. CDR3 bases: TGTGCCGGCAGCCCCCCCCGAGGCGGCGGATCTAACTATGGCTACACCTTC. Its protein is CAGSPPRGGGSNYGYTF. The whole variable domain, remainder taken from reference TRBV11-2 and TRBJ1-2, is EAGVAQSPRYKIIEKRQSVAFWCNPISGHATLYWYQQILGQGPKLLIQFQNNGVVDDSQLPKDRFSAERLKGVDSTLKIQPAKLEDSAVYLCAGSPPRGGGSNYGYTFGSGTRLTVV.

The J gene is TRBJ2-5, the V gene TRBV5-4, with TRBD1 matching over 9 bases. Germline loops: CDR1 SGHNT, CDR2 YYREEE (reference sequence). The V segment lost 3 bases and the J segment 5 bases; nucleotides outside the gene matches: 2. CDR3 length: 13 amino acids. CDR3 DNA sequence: TGTGCCAGCAGCTCGGGGACAGGGGAGACCCAGTACTTC. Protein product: CASSSGTGETQYF.

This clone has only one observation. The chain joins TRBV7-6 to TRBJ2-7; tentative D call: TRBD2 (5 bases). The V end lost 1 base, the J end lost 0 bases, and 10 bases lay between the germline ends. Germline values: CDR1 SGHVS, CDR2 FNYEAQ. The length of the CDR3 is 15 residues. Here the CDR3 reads CASSLEGGSSYEQYF. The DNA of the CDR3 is TGTGCCAGCAGCTTAGAGGGCGGGTCCTCCTACGAGCAGTACTTC.

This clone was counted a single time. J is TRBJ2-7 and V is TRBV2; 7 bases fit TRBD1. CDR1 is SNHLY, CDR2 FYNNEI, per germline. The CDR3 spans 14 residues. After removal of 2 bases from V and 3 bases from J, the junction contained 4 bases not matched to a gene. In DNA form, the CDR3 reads TGTGCCAGCAGTGAAAGGGGGCTCTTCTACGAGCAGTACTTC. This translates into CASSERGLFYEQYF. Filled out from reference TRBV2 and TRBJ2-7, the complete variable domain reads EPEVTQTPSHQVTQMGQEVILRCVPISNHLYFYWYRQILGQKVEFLVSFYNNEISEKSEIFDDQFSVERPDGSNFTLKIRSTKLEDSAMYFCASSERGLFYEQYFGPGTRLTVT.